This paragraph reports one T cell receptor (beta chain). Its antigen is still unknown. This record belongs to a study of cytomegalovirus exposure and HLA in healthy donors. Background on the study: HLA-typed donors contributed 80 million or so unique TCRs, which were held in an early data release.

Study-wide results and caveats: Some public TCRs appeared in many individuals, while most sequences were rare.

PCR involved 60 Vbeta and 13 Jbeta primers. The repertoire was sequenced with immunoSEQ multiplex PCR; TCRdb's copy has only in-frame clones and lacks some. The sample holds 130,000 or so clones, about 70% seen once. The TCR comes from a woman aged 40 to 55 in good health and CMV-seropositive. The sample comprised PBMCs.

The CDR3 protein is CASSVGGGLFSYEQYF. In DNA form, the CDR3 reads TGTGCCAGCAGCGTAGGGGGGGGTTTATTCTCCTACGAGCAGTACTTC. This rearrangement joins TRBV9 to TRBJ2-7; 7 positions match TRBD2. Germline CDR1 reads SGDLS; CDR2 reads YYNGEE. Unmatched junction bases numbered 6, after V lost 0 bases and J lost 0 bases. The length of the CDR3 is 16 residues.